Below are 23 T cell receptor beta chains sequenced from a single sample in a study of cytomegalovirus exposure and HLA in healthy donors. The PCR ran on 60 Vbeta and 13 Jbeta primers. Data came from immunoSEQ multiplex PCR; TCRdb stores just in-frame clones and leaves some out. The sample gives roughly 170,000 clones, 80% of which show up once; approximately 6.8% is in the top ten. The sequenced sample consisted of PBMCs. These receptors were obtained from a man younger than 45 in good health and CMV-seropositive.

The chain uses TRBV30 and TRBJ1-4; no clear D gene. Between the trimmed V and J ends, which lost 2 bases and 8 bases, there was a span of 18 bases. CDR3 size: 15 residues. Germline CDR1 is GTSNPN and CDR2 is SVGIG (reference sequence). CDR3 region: CAWSPLVSSGEKLFF. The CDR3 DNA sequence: TGTGCCTGGAGTCCTCTAGTTTCTTCGGGAGAAAAACTGTTTTTT.

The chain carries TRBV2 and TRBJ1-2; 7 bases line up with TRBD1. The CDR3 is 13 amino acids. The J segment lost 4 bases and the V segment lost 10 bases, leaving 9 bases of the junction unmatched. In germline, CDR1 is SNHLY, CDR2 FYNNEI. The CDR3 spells CAIQGVRSYGYTF. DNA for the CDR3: TGTGCCATTCAGGGGGTGAGAAGCTATGGCTACACCTTC.

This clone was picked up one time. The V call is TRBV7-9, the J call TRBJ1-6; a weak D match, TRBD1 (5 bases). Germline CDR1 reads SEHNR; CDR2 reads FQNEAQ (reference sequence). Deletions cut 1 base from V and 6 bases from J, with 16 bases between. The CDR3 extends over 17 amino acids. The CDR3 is CASSLGWQGGGNSPLHF. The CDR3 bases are TGTGCCAGCAGCTTAGGCTGGCAGGGTGGCGGTAATTCACCCCTCCACTTT.

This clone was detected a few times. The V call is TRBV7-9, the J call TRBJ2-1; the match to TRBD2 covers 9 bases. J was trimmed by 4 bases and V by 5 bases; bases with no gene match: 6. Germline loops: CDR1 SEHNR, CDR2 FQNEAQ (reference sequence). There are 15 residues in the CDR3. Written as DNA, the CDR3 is TGTGCCAGCAGCCCAGCGGGGGGCAGATACAATGAGCAGTTCTTC. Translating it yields CASSPAGGRYNEQFF.

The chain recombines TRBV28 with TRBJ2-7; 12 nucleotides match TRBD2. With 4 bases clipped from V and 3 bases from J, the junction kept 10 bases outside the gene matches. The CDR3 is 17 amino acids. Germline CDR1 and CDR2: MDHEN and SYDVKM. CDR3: CASSSPSGRAPSYEQYF. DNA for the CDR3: TGTGCCAGCAGTTCCCCTAGCGGGAGGGCCCCGAGCTACGAGCAGTACTTC.

The CDR3 loop is CASSESDRQETQYF. The CDR3 coding sequence is TGTGCCAGCAGTGAATCGGACAGACAAGAGACCCAGTACTTC. The chain is built from TRBV25-1 and TRBJ2-5; D is perhaps TRBD1 (6 bases). CDR1 MGHDK and CDR2 SYGVNS come from the germline V gene. This CDR3 has 14 residues. V lost 1 base, J lost 2 bases, and 8 bases lay in between.

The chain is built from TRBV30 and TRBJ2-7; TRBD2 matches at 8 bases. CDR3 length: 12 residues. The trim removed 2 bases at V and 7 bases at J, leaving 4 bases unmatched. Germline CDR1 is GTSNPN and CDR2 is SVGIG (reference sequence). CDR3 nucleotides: TGTGCCTGGAGTTCCGGGAGGGTTGAGCAGTACTTC. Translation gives CAWSSGRVEQYF.

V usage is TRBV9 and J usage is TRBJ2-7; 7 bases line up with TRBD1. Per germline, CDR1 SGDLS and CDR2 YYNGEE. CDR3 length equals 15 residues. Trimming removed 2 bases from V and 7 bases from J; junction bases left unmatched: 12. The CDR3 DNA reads TGTGCCAGCAGCGTTCACAGGGGAAGCTTGCAGGAGCAGTACTTC. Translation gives CASSVHRGSLQEQYF.

For the CDR3, the DNA is TGTGCCAGCAGCTCCAGGGGCGGGGGGCGAAAACTGAATGAGCAGTTCTTC. Its translation is CASSSRGGGRKLNEQFF. V usage is TRBV7-9 and J usage is TRBJ2-1, with 8 bases lining up with TRBD2. Trimming took 4 bases from V and 7 from J; bases not matched to a gene: 15. CDR3 length: 17 amino acids. Germline values: CDR1 SEHNR, CDR2 FQNEAQ (reference sequence).

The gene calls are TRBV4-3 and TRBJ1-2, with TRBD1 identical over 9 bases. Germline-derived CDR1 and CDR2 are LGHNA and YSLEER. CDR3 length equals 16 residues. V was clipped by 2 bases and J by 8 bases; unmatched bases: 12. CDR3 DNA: TGCGCCAGCAGCCAACACGGACCGGGACAGGGCGAAGGCTACACCTTC. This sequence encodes CASSQHGPGQGEGYTF.

The CDR3 sequence: CASSPRITGGGGYTF. The CDR3 DNA is TGTGCCAGCAGCCCCCGCATAACAGGGGGCGGTGGCTACACCTTC. The chain carries TRBV7-2 and TRBJ1-2; 9 bases fit TRBD1. The J segment lost 7 bases and the V segment lost 5 bases, leaving 11 bases of the junction unmatched. The CDR3 consists of 15 residues. Per germline, CDR1 SGHTA and CDR2 FQGNSA.

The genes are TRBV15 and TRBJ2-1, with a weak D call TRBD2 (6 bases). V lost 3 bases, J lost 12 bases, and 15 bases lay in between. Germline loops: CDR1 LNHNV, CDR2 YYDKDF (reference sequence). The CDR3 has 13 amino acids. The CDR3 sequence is CATSSLAPGGQFF. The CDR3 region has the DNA TGTGCCACCAGCAGCCTGGCCCCCGGGGGGCAGTTCTTC. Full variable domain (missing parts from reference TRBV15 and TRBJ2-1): DAMVIQNPRYQVTQFGKPVTLSCSQTLNHNVMYWYQQKSSQAPKLLFHYYDKDFNNEADTPDNFQSRRPNTSFCFLDIRSPGLGDTAMYLCATSSLAPGGQFFGPGTRLTVL.

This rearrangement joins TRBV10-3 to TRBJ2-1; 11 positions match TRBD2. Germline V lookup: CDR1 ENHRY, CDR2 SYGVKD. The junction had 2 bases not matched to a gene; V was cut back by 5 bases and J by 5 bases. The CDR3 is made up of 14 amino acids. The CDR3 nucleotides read TGTGCCATCAGTTTAGCGGGGGGGGACAATGAGCAGTTCTTC. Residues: CAISLAGGDNEQFF.

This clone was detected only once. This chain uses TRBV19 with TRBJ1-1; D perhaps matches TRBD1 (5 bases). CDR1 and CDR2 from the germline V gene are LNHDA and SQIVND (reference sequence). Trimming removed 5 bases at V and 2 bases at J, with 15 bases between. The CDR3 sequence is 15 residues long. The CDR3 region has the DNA TGTGCCAGTAGTCCACCCCCCCAGGGAAACACTGAAGCTTTCTTT. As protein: CASSPPPQGNTEAFF.

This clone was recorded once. The CDR3 coding sequence is TGTGCCAGCAGTTATCAGGGGGCGCGCAATGGCTACACCTTC. This translates into CASSYQGARNGYTF. This rearrangement joins TRBV6-6 to TRBJ1-2, with 8 bases matching TRBD1. J lost 6 bases, V lost 3 bases, and 6 bases had no gene match. Germline CDR1 MNHNY, CDR2 SVGAGI (reference sequence). The CDR3 is made up of 14 amino acids.

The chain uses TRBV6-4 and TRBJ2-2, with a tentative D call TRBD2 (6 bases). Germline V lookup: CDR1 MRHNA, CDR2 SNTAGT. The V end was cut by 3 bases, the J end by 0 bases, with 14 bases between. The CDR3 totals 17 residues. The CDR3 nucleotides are TGTGCCAGCAGTGATGGGACTCCGGGGGCGAACACCGGGGAGCTGTTTTTT. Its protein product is CASSDGTPGANTGELFF.

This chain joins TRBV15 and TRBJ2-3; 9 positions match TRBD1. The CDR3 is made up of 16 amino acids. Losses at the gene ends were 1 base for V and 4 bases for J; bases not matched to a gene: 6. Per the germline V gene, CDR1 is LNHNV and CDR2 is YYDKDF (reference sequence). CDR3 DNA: TGTGCCACCAGCAGAGTCCCGGGACAGGGTTCAGATACGCAGTATTTT. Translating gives CATSRVPGQGSDTQYF.

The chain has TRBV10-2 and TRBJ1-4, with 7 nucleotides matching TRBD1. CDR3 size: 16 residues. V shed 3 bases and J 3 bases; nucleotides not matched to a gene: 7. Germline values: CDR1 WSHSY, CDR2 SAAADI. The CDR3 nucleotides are TGCGCCAGCAGTGATCCGACAGGGCCGGCTAATGAAAAACTGTTTTTT. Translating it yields CASSDPTGPANEKLFF.

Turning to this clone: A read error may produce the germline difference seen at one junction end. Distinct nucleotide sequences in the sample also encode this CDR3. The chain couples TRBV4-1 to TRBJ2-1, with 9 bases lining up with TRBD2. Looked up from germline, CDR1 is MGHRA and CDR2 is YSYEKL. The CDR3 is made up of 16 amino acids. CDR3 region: CASSQDGTSPYNEQFF. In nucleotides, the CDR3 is TGTGCCAGCAGCCAAGATGGGACTAGCCCCTACAATGAGCAGTTCTTC.

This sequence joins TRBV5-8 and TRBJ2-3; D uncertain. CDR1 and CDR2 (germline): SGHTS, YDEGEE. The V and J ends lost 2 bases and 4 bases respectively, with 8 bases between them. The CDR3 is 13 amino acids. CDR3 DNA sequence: TGTGCCAGCAGCTTCCCGAGGCCAGATACGCAGTATTTT. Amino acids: CASSFPRPDTQYF.

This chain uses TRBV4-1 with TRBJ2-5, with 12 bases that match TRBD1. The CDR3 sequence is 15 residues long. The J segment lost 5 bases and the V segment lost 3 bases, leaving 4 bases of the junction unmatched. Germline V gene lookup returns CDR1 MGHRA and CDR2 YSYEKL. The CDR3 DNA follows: TGCGCCAGCAGCCAGGGGACAGGGGGCTTGGAGACCCAGTACTTC. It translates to CASSQGTGGLETQYF.

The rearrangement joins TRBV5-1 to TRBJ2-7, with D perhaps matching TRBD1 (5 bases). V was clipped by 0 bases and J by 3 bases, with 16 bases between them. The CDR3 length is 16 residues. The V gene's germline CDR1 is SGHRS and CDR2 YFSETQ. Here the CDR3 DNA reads TGCGCCAGCAGCTTGGCCGACAGTACAGAACTCTACGAGCAGTACTTC. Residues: CASSLADSTELYEQYF.

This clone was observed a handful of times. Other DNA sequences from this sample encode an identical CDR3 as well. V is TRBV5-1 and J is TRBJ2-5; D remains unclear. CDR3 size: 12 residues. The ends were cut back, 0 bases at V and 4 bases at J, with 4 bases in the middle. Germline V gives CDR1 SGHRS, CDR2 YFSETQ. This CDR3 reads CASSLALETQYF. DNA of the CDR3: TGCGCCAGCAGCTTGGCGTTAGAGACCCAGTACTTC.